This T cell receptor beta chain was sequenced for a study of T cell changes during pregnancy in multiple sclerosis. Assay used: immunoSEQ multiplex PCR; TCRdb lists only in-frame clones, some missing. The sample records some 80,000 clones, around 92% being singletons. V was trimmed by 5 bases and J by 4 bases, leaving 11 bases between them. Germline V gene sequence: CDR1 SEHNR, CDR2 FQNEAQ (reference sequence). The length of the CDR3 is 13 residues. This receptor was taken from a female donor in good health, enrolled as a control in a pregnancy study. V is TRBV7-9 and J is TRBJ1-1, with unresolved D. The sequenced sample was peripheral blood, obtained in the first trimester of pregnancy. CDR3 loop: CASSVRPGTEAFF. In nucleotides, the CDR3 is TGTGCCAGCAGCGTCCGGCCGGGCACTGAAGCTTTCTTT. The full variable domain, in which reference TRBV7-9 and TRBJ1-1 provide the parts outside the CDR3, is DTGVSQNPRHKITKRGQNVTFRCDPISEHNRLYWYRQTLGQGPEFLTYFQNEAQLEKSRLLSDRFSAERPKGSFSTLEIQRTEQGDSAMYLCASSVRPGTEAFFGQGTRLTVV.